The 21 T cell receptor beta chains below were found in one sample sequenced in a study of T cells in women clearing cervical HPV infection. Sequencing used immunoSEQ multiplex PCR; TCRdb keeps in-frame clones, though not all of them. The sample table sets out about 22,000 clones. Sequenced sample: blood buffy coat. Every receptor here comes from a woman between 18 and 69 years old with a cervical HPV16 infection that either progressed to CIN3+ or cleared (not recorded which).

For this clone: Sequencing ends 3 residues short of the CDR3 end; the germline J gene provides the rest. The chain couples TRBV23-1 to TRBJ1-6; 7 nucleotides align to TRBD1. TRBV23-1 is identified as an open reading frame with a role that is uncertain. The V and J ends lost 4 bases and 9 bases, in that order; junction bases with no gene match: 12. This CDR3 spans 16 amino acids. CDR3 protein: CASSPSAGTVSSPLHF. The CDR3 bases that were read are TGCGCCAGCAGTCCCTCGGCAGGGACAGTGAGTTCACCC.

To note about this clone: The CDR3 extends 3 residues past the end of the read, so its final part is completed from the germline J gene. This sequence joins TRBV9 and TRBJ2-2; D remains unclear. Germline-derived CDR1 and CDR2 are SGDLS and YYNGEE. V lost 4 bases to trimming and J lost 2 bases, with 9 bases between them. This CDR3 has 14 amino acids. The CDR3 DNA, read in part, is TGTGCCAGCAGCTTGCGGCCTAACACCGGGGAG. This translates into CASSLRPNTGE. The whole CDR3 is CASSLRPNTGELFF.

On this clone: The CDR3 end falls 3 residues outside the read, so it is completed with the germline J gene. V is TRBV11-2 and J is TRBJ1-4, with 8 nucleotides matching TRBD1. V trimming: 4 bases; J trimming: 10 bases; junction bases outside the gene matches: 5. Germline lookup yields CDR1 SGHAT and CDR2 FQNNGV. The CDR3 extends over 13 amino acids. The DNA read from the CDR3 is TGTGCCAGCAGCTCAACAGGGGGGGGAAAA. Protein sequence: CASSSTGGGK. The complete CDR3 sequence is CASSSTGGGKLFF.

This CDR3 reads CSASTASGRGSTDTQYF. The covered CDR3 bases are TGCAGTGCTAGCACGGCTAGCGGGAGGGGTAGCACAGATACG. This sequence joins TRBV20-1 and TRBJ2-3, with 12 bases matching TRBD2. The CDR3 extends 3 residues past the end of the read, so its final part is completed from the germline J gene. Germline CDR1 and CDR2: DFQATT and SNEGSKA (reference sequence). J lost 0 bases, V lost 3 bases, and 7 bases had no gene match. CDR3 size: 17 residues.

As concerns this clone: The read finishes 3 residues shy of the CDR3 end, and the germline J gene is used to complete it. This chain uses TRBV9 with TRBJ1-4; 7 bases match TRBD1. The germline V gene encodes CDR1 SGDLS and CDR2 YYNGEE. This CDR3 has 14 residues. The part of the CDR3 DNA that was read is TGTGCCAGCACAGGGGGAGATGGGGCCAACGTA. Amino acids: CASTGGDGANV. The whole CDR3 sequence reads CASTGGDGANVLFF.

Comment on this clone: Read data end 3 residues before the CDR3 end; the end is taken from the germline J gene. Other DNA sequences within the sample encode an identical CDR3. V usage is TRBV7-9 and J usage is TRBJ1-2; no clear D. The CDR3 extends over 13 amino acids. Germline CDR1 is SEHNR and CDR2 is FQNEAQ (reference sequence). The CDR3 reads CASSLGTFGGYTF. The part of the CDR3 DNA that was read is TGTGCCAGCAGCTTAGGGACTTTCGGGGGC.

In regard to this clone: The CDR3 end falls 3 residues outside the read, so it is completed with the germline J gene. The chain uses TRBV5-1 and TRBJ1-2, with 9 bases aligning to TRBD1. The CDR3 has 15 amino acids. Germline assignment: CDR1 SGHRS and CDR2 YFSETQ. The CDR3 bases that were read are TGCGCCAGCAGCTTGGGCCGTACAGGGGGCGACGGC. Residues: CASSLGRTGGDG. The entire CDR3 reads CASSLGRTGGDGYTF.

Points on this clone: The sequence runs out 3 residues before the end of the CDR3; the remainder is reconstructed from the germline J gene. This chain joins TRBV18 and TRBJ2-1; 11 positions agree with TRBD2. CDR3 length: 15 amino acids. V shed 0 bases and J 5 bases; nucleotides not matched to a gene: 0. From germline, CDR1 is KGHSH and CDR2 LQKENI. The CDR3 reads CASSPPGLADNEQFF. The CDR3 DNA, read in part, is TGTGCCAGCTCACCACCGGGACTAGCGGACAATGAG.

For this clone: The CDR3 is cut off 3 residues early in the read; its end comes from the germline J gene. V gene TRBV18 combines with J gene TRBJ2-6; 11 bases line up with TRBD1. This CDR3 is built from 18 residues. Trimming at V came to 3 bases and at J to 3 bases, leaving 7 bases not matched to a gene. Germline CDR1 and CDR2: KGHSH and LQKENI. CDR3 loop: CASSPSGQGANGANVLTF. Incomplete CDR3 DNA: TGTGCCAGCTCACCCTCCGGACAGGGGGCTAATGGGGCCAACGTC.

With respect to this clone: The CDR3 goes on 3 residues after the read ends, and that part is filled in from the germline J gene. This sequence joins TRBV11-2 and TRBJ2-4; D gene ambiguous. The CDR3 runs to 13 residues. CDR1 is SGHAT, CDR2 FQNNGV, per germline. V lost 5 bases, J lost 5 bases, and 10 bases lay in between. CDR3 loop: CASSPRIENIQYF. The CDR3 DNA, read in part, is TGTGCCAGCAGCCCGCGGATTGAAAACATT. Full variable domain (rest looked up from reference TRBV11-2 and TRBJ2-4): EAGVAQSPRYKIIEKRQSVAFWCNPISGHATLYWYQQILGQGPKLLIQFQNNGVVDDSQLPKDRFSAERLKGVDSTLKIQPAKLEDSAVYLCASSPRIENIQYFGAGTRLSVL.

With respect to this clone: The CDR3 end is not reached by the read, which stops 3 residues before it; the germline J gene fills it in. The chain uses TRBV29-1 and TRBJ2-2, with 8 bases fitting TRBD1. This CDR3 contains 15 residues. Looked up from germline, CDR1 is SQVTM and CDR2 is ANQGSEA. After removal of 6 bases from V and 4 bases from J, the junction contained 10 bases not matched to a gene. CDR3 bases read: TGCAGCGTACCAGACAGGGGCCGTGGCACCGGGGAG. Translation: CSVPDRGRGTGE. The whole CDR3 sequence reads CSVPDRGRGTGELFF.

CDR3 region: CASSYEGLAGVSETQYF. The covered CDR3 bases are TGTGCCAGCAGTTACGAGGGACTAGCGGGAGTATCAGAGACC. The chain has TRBV6-2 or TRBV6-3 and TRBJ2-5, with TRBD2 matching 14 bases. The read ends 3 residues early relative to the CDR3; the germline J gene fills the gap. V lost 2 bases to trimming and J lost 4 bases; unmatched junction nucleotides: 6. The CDR3 loop spans 17 amino acids. Germline lookup yields CDR1 MNHEY and CDR2 SVGEGT.

Note on this clone: The CDR3 end falls 3 residues outside the read, so it is completed with the germline J gene. The chain uses TRBV13 and TRBJ2-2, with a tentative D call TRBD1 (5 bases). V was shortened by 2 bases and J by 1 base, with 11 bases between the two germline ends. There are 16 residues in the CDR3. Germline assignment: CDR1 PRHDT and CDR2 FYEKMQ (reference sequence). CDR3 protein: CASSLLGRRNTGELFF. The CDR3 bases that were read are TGTGCCAGCAGCTTATTGGGGCGGAGGAACACCGGGGAG.

Concerning this clone: The read comes to an end 3 residues before the CDR3 does, leaving the germline J gene to fill in the end. The chain joins TRBV20-1 to TRBJ2-5; D not resolved. CDR1 and CDR2 from the germline V gene are DFQATT and SNEGSKA (reference sequence). The CDR3 has 12 residues. V was cut by 5 bases and J by 4 bases, with 11 bases left in between. CDR3 DNA (partial): TGCAGTGCTCGCCAGTCGGGAGAGACC. It is translated as CSARQSGET. The full CDR3 sequence reads CSARQSGETQYF.

Concerning this clone itself: The missing CDR3 end, 3 residues past where the read stops, is filled in from the germline J gene. The J gene is TRBJ1-2, the V gene TRBV19; 7 bases are a match to TRBD1. This CDR3 comprises 16 residues. Germline assignment: CDR1 LNHDA and CDR2 SQIVND (reference sequence). Trimming cost V 5 bases and J 0 bases; bases outside gene matches: 9. The DNA read from the CDR3 is TGTGCCAGTAGTCGGGACAGTCTCTCGGCTAACTATGGC. It encodes CASSRDSLSANYG. In full, the CDR3 is CASSRDSLSANYGYTF.

Remarks on this clone: Read sequence stops 3 residues before the CDR3 end, and the germline J gene provides the missing end. The chain joins TRBV6-1 to TRBJ2-1; D perhaps matches TRBD1 (6 bases). Trimming cost V 4 bases and J 2 bases, with 12 bases left between them. The CDR3 is 15 residues long. Germline V lookup: CDR1 MNHNS, CDR2 SASEGT. The CDR3 sequence is CASSGTGSAYNEQFF. The sequenced part of the CDR3 DNA is TGTGCCAGCAGTGGCACAGGGAGCGCCTACAATGAG.

To note about this clone: The read terminates 3 residues before the CDR3 end, so the remaining end is supplied by the germline J gene. The rearrangement links TRBV4-1 to TRBJ1-4; maybe TRBD1 (6 bases). V gave up 1 base and J gave up 8 bases, with 14 bases separating them. The CDR3 is made up of 15 amino acids. The V gene's germline CDR1 is MGHRA and CDR2 YSYEKL. Partial CDR3 DNA: TGCGCCAGCAGCCAAGGTCAGGGGAGGGAAGAAAAA. This codes for CASSQGQGREEK. The CDR3, in full, reads CASSQGQGREEKLFF.

Remarks on this clone: The read falls 3 residues short of the CDR3 end, and the missing part is taken from the germline J gene. The V gene is TRBV11-3, the J gene TRBJ2-3; D gene uncertain. The CDR3 runs 15 residues. Trimming removed 1 base from V and 6 bases from J, with 14 bases in between. From germline, CDR1 is SGHNT and CDR2 YENEEA. The part of the CDR3 DNA that was read is TGTGCCAGCAGCTTAGGTGGCAGGTTATCCGATACG. Protein product: CASSLGGRLSDT. The CDR3 in full is CASSLGGRLSDTQYF.

Worth noting for this clone: The sequenced fragment ends 3 residues before the CDR3 boundary, so the rest is inferred from the germline J gene. The chain is built from TRBV29-1 and TRBJ1-6; TRBD1 agrees at 7 bases. CDR1 SQVTM and CDR2 ANQGSEA come from the germline V gene. This CDR3 has 13 residues. The J segment lost 7 bases and the V segment lost 6 bases, leaving 6 bases of the junction unmatched. CDR3 protein: CSVRQGGNSPLHF. CDR3 DNA (partial): TGCAGCGTCCGACAGGGAGGGAATTCACCC.

Remarks on this clone: The read stops 3 residues short of the end of the CDR3; the missing end is completed from the germline J gene. The V call is TRBV19, the J call TRBJ2-3; tentative D call: TRBD2 (6 bases). Germline V gives CDR1 LNHDA, CDR2 SQIVND (reference sequence). There are 14 residues in the CDR3. The V end was cut by 7 bases, the J end by 1 base, with 12 bases between. Here the CDR3 reads CASTPGGGTDTQYF. The CDR3 DNA, read in part, is TGTGCCAGTACCCCGGGCGGGGGCACAGATACG.

Comment on this clone: The read gets to within 3 residues of the CDR3 end, and the germline J gene fills in the rest. The chain recombines TRBV18 with TRBJ1-2, with D hard to call. The germline CDR1 and CDR2 sequences are KGHSH and LQKENI. This CDR3 is built from 15 residues. Incomplete CDR3 DNA: TGTGCCAGCTCACCACCTAGCGCGAGCACAGATACC. Translation: CASSPPSASTDT. The complete CDR3 sequence is CASSPPSASTDTYTF.